What follows is one TCR beta chain and its context. Its target is unknown. The data originate from a study of cytomegalovirus exposure and HLA in healthy donors. The donors were part of the validation cohort of 120 subjects. That cohort was separate from the first cohort, which comprised 550 to 750 subjects. The germline gives CDR1 GTSNPN, CDR2 SVGIG (reference sequence). CDR3 length equals 16 residues. V lost 4 bases, J lost 2 bases, and 10 bases stayed unmatched. Study findings and constraints: TCR beta chains numbering 150 to 200 were designated cytomegalovirus-associated.

The assay was immunoSEQ multiplex PCR, and TCRdb's table has in-frame clones only and misses some. Among approximately 210,000 clones listed, around nine tenths were seen once. This sequence originates from a woman younger than 35 in good health and CMV-seronegative. The chain links TRBV30 to TRBJ2-2; TRBD2 matches 7 bases. The sequencing input was PBMCs. CDR3 amino acids: CAWTRRAGVNTGELFF. In nucleotides, the CDR3 is TGTGCCTGGACCCGGAGGGCGGGAGTAAACACCGGGGAGCTGTTTTTT.